This TCR beta chain comes out of a study of blood T cells in healthy people across ages. Points on this clonotype: What it binds is unknown.

Findings of the study overall: Higher naive T cell percentage went strongly together with higher TCR beta diversity.

This CDR3 comprises 18 residues. Germline V gene data show CDR1 as MNHEY and CDR2 as SMNVEV (reference sequence). Sample-barcoded 5' priming and a J-beta primer mix drove a second PCR of 7 to 11 cycles. From the 5' RACE reads, TCRdb called clonotypes with MiXCR, one entry per CDR3 protein. The sample shows around 990,000 distinct CDR3 sequences, approximately 25% of them seen only once. The same data also contributed to another study, on T cells of mothers and their children.

The sample consisted of blood. The receptor comes from a girl aged 2-10 years in good health. The V gene is TRBV27, the J gene TRBJ2-5, with 8 bases that match TRBD1. The J call may be wrong; the DNA end is better matched by TRBJ2-7. In DNA form, the CDR3 reads TGTGCCAGCAGAGTTTACACCGGTCCGGGACAGGCTTCCTACGAGCAGTACTTC. Translating gives CASRVYTGPGQASYEQYF.